This T cell receptor beta chain was recovered during a study of cytomegalovirus exposure and HLA in healthy donors. Findings of the study overall: The authors considered a cluster of highly shared sequence variants likely to be a sequencing artifact. High sensitivity and specificity were reportedly achieved when the classifier diagnosed cytomegalovirus status.

In the PCR, 60 Vbeta and 13 Jbeta primers were used. Generated by immunoSEQ multiplex PCR, the TCRdb table keeps only in-frame clones and is missing some. Of about 110,000 clones in the sample, roughly 80% were seen once. CDR3 length: 15 residues. V was trimmed by 2 bases and J by 3 bases, leaving 14 bases between them. Details on this clone: Its target is not known.

The sequenced sample consisted of PBMCs. The TCR comes from a man aged 30 to 39 in good health and CMV-seropositive. This chain uses TRBV23-1 with TRBJ2-7; a weak D match, TRBD1 (6 bases). TRBV23-1 is an ORF; its function is uncertain. The CDR3 region is CASSQPWTEGYEQYF. The CDR3 coding sequence is TGCGCCAGCAGTCAACCCTGGACAGAGGGCTACGAGCAGTACTTC.